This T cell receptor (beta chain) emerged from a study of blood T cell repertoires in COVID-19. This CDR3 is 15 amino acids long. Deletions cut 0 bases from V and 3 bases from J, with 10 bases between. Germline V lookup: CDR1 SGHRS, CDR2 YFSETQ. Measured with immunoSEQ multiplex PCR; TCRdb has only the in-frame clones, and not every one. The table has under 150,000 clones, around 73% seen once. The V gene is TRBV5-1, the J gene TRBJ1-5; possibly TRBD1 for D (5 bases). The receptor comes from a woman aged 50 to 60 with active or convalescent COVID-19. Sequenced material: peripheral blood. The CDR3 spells CASSLAGMFNQPQHF. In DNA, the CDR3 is TGCGCCAGCAGCTTGGCAGGGATGTTCAATCAGCCCCAGCATTTT.